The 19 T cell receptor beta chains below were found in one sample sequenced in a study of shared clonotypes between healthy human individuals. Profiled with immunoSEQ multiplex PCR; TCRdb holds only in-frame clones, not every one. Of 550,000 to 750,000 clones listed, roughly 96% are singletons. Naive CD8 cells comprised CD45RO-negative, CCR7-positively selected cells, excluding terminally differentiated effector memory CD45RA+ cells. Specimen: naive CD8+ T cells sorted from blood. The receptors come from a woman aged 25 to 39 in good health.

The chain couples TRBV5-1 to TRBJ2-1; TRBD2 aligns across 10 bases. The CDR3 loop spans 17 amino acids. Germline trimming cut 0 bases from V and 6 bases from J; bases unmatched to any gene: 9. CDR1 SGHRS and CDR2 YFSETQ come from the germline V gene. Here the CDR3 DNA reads TGCGCCAGCAGCTTGGCTGCGTTGGCTAGCGGGGGCAATGAGCAGTTCTTC. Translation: CASSLAALASGGNEQFF.

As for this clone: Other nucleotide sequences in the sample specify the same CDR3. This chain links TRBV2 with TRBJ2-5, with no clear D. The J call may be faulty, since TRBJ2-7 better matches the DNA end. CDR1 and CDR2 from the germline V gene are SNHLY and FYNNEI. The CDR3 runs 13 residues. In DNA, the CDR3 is TGTGCCAGCAGTGAAGGACTTGGGTACGAGCAGTACTTC. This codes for CASSEGLGYEQYF.

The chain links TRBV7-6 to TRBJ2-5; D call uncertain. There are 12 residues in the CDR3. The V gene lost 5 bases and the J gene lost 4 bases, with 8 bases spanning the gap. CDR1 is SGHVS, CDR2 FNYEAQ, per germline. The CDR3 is CASSPLGETQYF. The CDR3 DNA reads TGTGCCAGCAGCCCCCTAGGAGAGACCCAGTACTTC.

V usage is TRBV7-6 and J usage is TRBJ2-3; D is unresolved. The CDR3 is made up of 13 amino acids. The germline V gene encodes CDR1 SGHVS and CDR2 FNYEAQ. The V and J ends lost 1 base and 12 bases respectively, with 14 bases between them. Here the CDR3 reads CASSLDSSGIQYF. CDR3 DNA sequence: TGTGCCAGCAGCTTAGATTCGAGTGGGATCCAGTATTTT.

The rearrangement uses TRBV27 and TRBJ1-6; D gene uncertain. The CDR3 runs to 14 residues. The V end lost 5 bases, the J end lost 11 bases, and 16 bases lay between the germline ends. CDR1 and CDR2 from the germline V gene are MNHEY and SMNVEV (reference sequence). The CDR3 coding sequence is TGTGCCAGCAGTAGAACGGGCGCCCTTACACCCCTCCACTTT. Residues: CASSRTGALTPLHF.

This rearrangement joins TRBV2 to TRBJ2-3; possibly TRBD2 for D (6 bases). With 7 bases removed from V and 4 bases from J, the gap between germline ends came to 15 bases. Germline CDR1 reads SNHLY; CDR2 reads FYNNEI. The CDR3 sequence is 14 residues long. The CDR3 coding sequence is TGTGCCAGCAAGGGAAGTTGGGGGGCAGATACGCAGTATTTT. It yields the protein CASKGSWGADTQYF.

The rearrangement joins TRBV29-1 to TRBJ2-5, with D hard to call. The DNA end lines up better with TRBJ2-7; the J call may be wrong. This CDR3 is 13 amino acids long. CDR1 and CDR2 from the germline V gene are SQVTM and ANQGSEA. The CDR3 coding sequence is TGCAGCGTTGTGTCCGGATCTTCGGGCGAGCAGTACTTC. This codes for CSVVSGSSGEQYF.

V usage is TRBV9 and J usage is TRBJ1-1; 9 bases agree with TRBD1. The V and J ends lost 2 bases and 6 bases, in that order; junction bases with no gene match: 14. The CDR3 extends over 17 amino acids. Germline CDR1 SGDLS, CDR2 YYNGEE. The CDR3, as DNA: TGTGCCAGCAGCGTCCACAACCGGGACAGGGCAGCGTCTGAAGCTTTCTTT. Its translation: CASSVHNRDRAASEAFF.

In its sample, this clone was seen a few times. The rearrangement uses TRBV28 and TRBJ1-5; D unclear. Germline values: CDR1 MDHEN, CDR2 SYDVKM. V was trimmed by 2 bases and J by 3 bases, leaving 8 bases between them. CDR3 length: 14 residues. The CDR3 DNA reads TGTGCCAGCAGTTTAGGTCGGTACAATCAGCCCCAGCATTTT. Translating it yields CASSLGRYNQPQHF.

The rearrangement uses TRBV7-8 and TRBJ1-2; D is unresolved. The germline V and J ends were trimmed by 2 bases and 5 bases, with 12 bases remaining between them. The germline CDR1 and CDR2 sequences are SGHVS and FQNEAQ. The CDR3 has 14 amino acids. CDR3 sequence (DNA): TGTGCCAGCAGCTTAATGGACGGCCTATATGGCTACACCTTC. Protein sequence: CASSLMDGLYGYTF.

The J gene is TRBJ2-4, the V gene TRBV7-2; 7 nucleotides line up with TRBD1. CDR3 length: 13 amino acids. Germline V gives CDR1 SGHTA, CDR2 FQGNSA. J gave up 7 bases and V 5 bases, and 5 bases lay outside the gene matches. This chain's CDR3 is CASSLTGSNIQYF. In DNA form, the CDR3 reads TGTGCCAGCAGCCTGACAGGGAGTAACATTCAGTACTTC.

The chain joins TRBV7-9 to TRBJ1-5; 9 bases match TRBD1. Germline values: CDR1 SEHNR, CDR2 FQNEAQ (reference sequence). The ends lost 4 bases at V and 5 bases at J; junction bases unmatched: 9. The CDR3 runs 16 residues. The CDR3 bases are TGTGCCAGCAGCTACTCCCAGACAGGGGGTCATCAGCCCCAGCATTTT. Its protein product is CASSYSQTGGHQPQHF. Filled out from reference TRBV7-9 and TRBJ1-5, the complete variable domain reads DTGVSQNPRHKITKRGQNVTFRCDPISEHNRLYWYRQTLGQGPEFLTYFQNEAQLEKSRLLSDRFSAERPKGSFSTLEIQRTEQGDSAMYLCASSYSQTGGHQPQHFGDGTRLSIL.

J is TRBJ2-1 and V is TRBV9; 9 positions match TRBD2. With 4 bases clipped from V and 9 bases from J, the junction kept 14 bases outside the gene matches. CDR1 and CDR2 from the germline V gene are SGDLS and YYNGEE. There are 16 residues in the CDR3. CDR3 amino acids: CASSPEEVAGGSEQFF. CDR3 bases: TGTGCCAGCAGCCCAGAGGAGGTGGCGGGAGGGAGTGAGCAGTTCTTC.

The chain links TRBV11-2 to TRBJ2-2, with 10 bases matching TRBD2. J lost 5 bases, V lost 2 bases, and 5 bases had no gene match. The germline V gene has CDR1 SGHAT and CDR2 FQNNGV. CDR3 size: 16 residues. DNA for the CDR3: TGTGCCAGCAGCTTATCGCCTAGCGGGAGTACCGGGGAGCTGTTTTTT. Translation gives CASSLSPSGSTGELFF.

The chain's CDR3 is CASSYSQDRVSVEQYF. The CDR3 nucleotides read TGTGCCAGCAGTTACTCCCAGGACAGGGTTTCGGTCGAGCAGTACTTC. The rearrangement uses TRBV28 and TRBJ2-7, with 8 bases that match TRBD1. Per germline, CDR1 MDHEN and CDR2 SYDVKM. The V and J ends lost 4 bases and 6 bases, in that order; junction bases with no gene match: 14. There are 16 residues in the CDR3.

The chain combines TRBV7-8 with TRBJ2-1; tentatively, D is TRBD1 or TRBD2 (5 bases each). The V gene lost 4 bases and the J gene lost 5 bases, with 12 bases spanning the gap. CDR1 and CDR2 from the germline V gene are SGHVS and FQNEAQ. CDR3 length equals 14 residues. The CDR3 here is CASSSWDRNNEQFF. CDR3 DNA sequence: TGTGCCAGCAGCTCGTGGGACCGTAACAATGAGCAGTTCTTC. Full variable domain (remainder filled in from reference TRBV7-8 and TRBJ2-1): GAGVSQSPRYKVAKRGQDVALRCDPISGHVSLFWYQQALGQGPEFLTYFQNEAQLDKSGLPSDRFFAERPEGSVSTLKIQRTQQEDSAVYLCASSSWDRNNEQFFGPGTRLTVL.

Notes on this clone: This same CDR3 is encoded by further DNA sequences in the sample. CDR3 nucleotide sequence: TGTGCCAGCAGTTTAGGGGGGGACTACGAGCAGTACTTC. Protein: CASSLGGDYEQYF. The rearrangement uses TRBV27 and TRBJ2-7; 7 bases are a match to TRBD2. Germline V lookup: CDR1 MNHEY, CDR2 SMNVEV (reference sequence). The V segment lost 2 bases and the J segment 3 bases; nucleotides outside the gene matches: 1. The CDR3 loop spans 13 amino acids.

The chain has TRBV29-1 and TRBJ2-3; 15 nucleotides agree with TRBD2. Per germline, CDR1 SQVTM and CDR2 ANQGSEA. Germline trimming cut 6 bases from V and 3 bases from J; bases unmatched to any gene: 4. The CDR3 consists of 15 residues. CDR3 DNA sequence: TGCAGCGTGGCCGGACTAGCGGGAGGGACAGATACGCAGTATTTT. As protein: CSVAGLAGGTDTQYF.

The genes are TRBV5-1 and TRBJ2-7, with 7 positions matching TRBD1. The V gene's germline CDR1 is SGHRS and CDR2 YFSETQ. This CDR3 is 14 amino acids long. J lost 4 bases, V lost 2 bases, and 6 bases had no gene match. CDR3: CASSFNSGGYEQYF. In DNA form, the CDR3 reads TGCGCCAGCAGCTTCAATTCAGGGGGATACGAGCAGTACTTC.